One and the same sample provided the 13 T cell receptor beta chains below, sequenced in a study of blood T cell repertoires in COVID-19. Generated by immunoSEQ multiplex PCR, the TCRdb table keeps only in-frame clones and is missing some. Seen here are around 370,000 clones, approximately 89% observed once, and the top ten hold under 3.5%. Sequenced: peripheral blood. The source is a woman between 18 and 30 years old who had recovered from COVID-19.

CDR3 in DNA: TGCGCCAGCAGCTCCAAGGGTGGGGGGTCGAATGGCTACACCTTC. Amino acids: CASSSKGGGSNGYTF. The chain carries TRBV5-1 and TRBJ1-2; perhaps TRBD1 as D (5 bases). CDR3 length: 15 residues. Germline assignment: CDR1 SGHRS and CDR2 YFSETQ. V was clipped by 3 bases and J by 6 bases, with 18 bases between them.

This chain joins TRBV9 and TRBJ2-2; 7 bases match TRBD2. The ends lost 0 bases at V and 4 bases at J; junction bases unmatched: 3. Germline CDR1 and CDR2: SGDLS and YYNGEE. The CDR3 length is 15 residues. The CDR3 region is CASSVAASGTGELFF. The CDR3 DNA is TGTGCCAGCAGCGTAGCGGCTAGCGGCACCGGGGAGCTGTTTTTT. Full variable domain (rest looked up from reference TRBV9 and TRBJ2-2): DSGVTQTPKHLITATGQRVTLRCSPRSGDLSVYWYQQSLDQGLQFLIQYYNGEERAKGNILERFSAQQFPDLHSELNLSSLELGDSALYFCASSVAASGTGELFFGEGSRLTVL.

The chain employs TRBV2 and TRBJ1-2; a weak D match, TRBD1 (6 bases). This CDR3 is 15 amino acids long. Germline V CDR1 and CDR2: SNHLY, FYNNEI. V was shortened by 8 bases and J by 3 bases, with 19 bases between the two germline ends. CDR3 in DNA: TGTGCCAGCCCGAAGGGGGAGGGACGGTACTATGGCTACACCTTC. Translation gives CASPKGEGRYYGYTF.

V is TRBV12-3 or TRBV12-4 and J is TRBJ2-1; D gene ambiguous. V lost 6 bases and J lost 7, with 13 bases in between. CDR3 length equals 13 residues. The CDR3 nucleotides read TGTGCCAGCAGCTCTCGGAGTTGGAATGAGCAGTTCTTC. Amino acid sequence: CASSSRSWNEQFF.

The J gene is TRBJ2-3, the V gene TRBV7-2; 9 nucleotides agree with TRBD2. The CDR3 loop spans 17 amino acids. V shed 2 bases, J shed 7 bases, and the junction held 13 bases outside the gene matches. Germline CDR1 is SGHTA and CDR2 is FQGNSA. The CDR3 loop is CASSLSRALAGVNTQYF. In DNA form, the CDR3 reads TGTGCCAGCAGCTTAAGTCGGGCGTTAGCGGGAGTTAATACGCAGTATTTT. Full variable domain (missing parts from reference TRBV7-2 and TRBJ2-3): GAGVSQSPSNKVTEKGKDVELRCDPISGHTALYWYRQSLGQGLEFLIYFQGNSAPDKSGLPSDRFSAERTGGSVSTLTIQRTQQEDSAVYLCASSLSRALAGVNTQYFGPGTRLTVL.

This chain connects TRBV30 to TRBJ1-2, with D unclear. This CDR3 region has 12 residues. Germline V gene sequence: CDR1 GTSNPN, CDR2 SVGIG (reference sequence). V was pared by 2 bases and J by 8 bases, with 12 bases between. The CDR3 region is CAWSYGITGYTF. CDR3 in DNA: TGTGCCTGGAGTTACGGGATCACGGGCTACACCTTC.

The chain has TRBV5-4 and TRBJ1-2; D not resolved. The germline V gene encodes CDR1 SGHNT and CDR2 YYREEE (reference sequence). The CDR3 loop spans 14 amino acids. V lost 5 bases to trimming and J lost 0 bases, with 11 bases between them. CDR3 loop: CASRVQTTNYGYTF. The CDR3 DNA follows: TGTGCCAGCAGAGTACAGACTACTAACTATGGCTACACCTTC.

The chain combines TRBV21-1 with TRBJ2-7; the table names TRBD2, a call not compared with the DNA. TRBV21-1 is labeled a pseudogene. The CDR3 is 19 amino acids. The CDR3 reads CASSKSARWLCSWSYEQYV. CDR3 in DNA: TGTGCCAGCAGCAAATCGGCCCGGTGGCTTTGTAGCTGGTCCTACGAGCAGTACGTC.

The chain recombines TRBV19 with TRBJ1-2; a weak D match, TRBD1 (6 bases). The V end was cut by 6 bases, the J end by 3 bases, with 14 bases between. This CDR3 comprises 14 residues. The V gene's germline CDR1 is LNHDA and CDR2 SQIVND (reference sequence). This CDR3 reads CASRRDTRDYGYTF. For the CDR3, the DNA is TGTGCCAGTAGACGGGACACTAGGGACTATGGCTACACCTTC.

The gene calls are TRBV7-9 and TRBJ2-7, with 7 bases that match TRBD2. The V gene's germline CDR1 is SEHNR and CDR2 FQNEAQ (reference sequence). This CDR3 has 15 residues. With 1 base clipped from V and 2 bases from J, the junction kept 5 bases outside the gene matches. The CDR3 loop is CASSLGPSGTYEQYV. CDR3 coding DNA: TGTGCCAGCAGCTTAGGGCCTAGCGGCACCTACGAGCAGTACGTC.

This chain uses TRBV6-2 or TRBV6-3 with TRBJ1-5; 11 bases match TRBD1. Germline assignment: CDR1 MNHEY and CDR2 SVGEGT. The CDR3 is 17 amino acids. J was trimmed by 5 bases and V by 4 bases; bases with no gene match: 10. The CDR3 DNA sequence: TGTGCCAGCAGTTCTTCTTTAGGACAGGGGGCCCATCAGCCCCAGCATTTT. This translates into CASSSSLGQGAHQPQHF.

The chain is built from TRBV9 and TRBJ1-1, with TRBD1 matching over 7 bases. J lost 2 bases, V lost 0 bases, and 7 bases had no gene match. The CDR3 spans 16 residues. Germline loops: CDR1 SGDLS, CDR2 YYNGEE. The CDR3: CASSVGSGGSNTEAFF. The CDR3 DNA reads TGTGCCAGCAGCGTAGGGTCAGGGGGTAGCAACACTGAAGCTTTCTTT.

V usage is TRBV11-2 and J usage is TRBJ2-3; tentative D call: TRBD2 (5 bases). The CDR3 runs to 14 residues. Germline values: CDR1 SGHAT, CDR2 FQNNGV. The V end was cut by 5 bases, the J end by 0 bases, with 9 bases between. The CDR3 DNA reads TGTGCCAGCAGCCGACTACGCAGCACAGATACGCAGTATTTT. This translates into CASSRLRSTDTQYF.